This TCR beta chain was captured in a study of T-cell reconstitution after alpha-beta-depleted transplantation in children. Regarding the study as a whole: Where some patients showed high TCRbeta diversity at day 60, it came from recipient T cells and thymic progenitors that had survived.

V was shortened by 6 bases and J by 4 bases, with 15 bases between the two germline ends. Germline V gene lookup returns CDR1 MNHNS and CDR2 SASEGT. The CDR3 is made up of 14 amino acids. During its preparation, the TCRbeta library received unique molecular identifiers. TCRdb passed the PCR reads through MiXCR, listing each CDR3 protein once. The data contain about 980,000 distinct CDR3 sequences, roughly 29% of them seen just once; the ten biggest clones take up under 30%. In this sample, this clonotype turned up a few times. Its antigen is currently unknown. This clonotype was obtained from a boy under three years old who had a stem cell transplant for SCID, so the T cells may come from the graft donor. The specimen was PBMCs, mostly from graft donor cells, collected 360 days after TCRalphabeta/CD19-depleted stem cell transplant. The chain has TRBV6-1 and TRBJ1-1; D call uncertain. DNA of the CDR3: TGTGCCAGCAGCCACCCACGGGGAGGCACTGAAGCTTTCTTT. This encodes CASSHPRGGTEAFF.